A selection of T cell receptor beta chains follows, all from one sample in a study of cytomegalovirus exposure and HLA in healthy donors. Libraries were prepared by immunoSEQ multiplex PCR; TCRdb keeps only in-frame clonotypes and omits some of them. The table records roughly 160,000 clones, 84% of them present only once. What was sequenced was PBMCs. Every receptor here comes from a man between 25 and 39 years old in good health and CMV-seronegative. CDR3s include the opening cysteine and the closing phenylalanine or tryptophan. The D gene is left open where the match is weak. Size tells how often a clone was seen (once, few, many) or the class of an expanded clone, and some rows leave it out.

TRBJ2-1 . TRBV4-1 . CASSQVFGGTSYNEQFF TGCGCCAGCAGCCAAGTATTCGGCGGGACCTCCTACAATGAGCAGTTCTTC
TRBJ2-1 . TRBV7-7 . CASSLAPSVDEQFF TGTGCCAGCAGCTTAGCGCCCAGCGTCGATGAGCAGTTCTTC
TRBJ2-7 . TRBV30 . CAWSVTAYEQYF TGTGCCTGGAGTGTAACTGCCTACGAGCAGTACTTC
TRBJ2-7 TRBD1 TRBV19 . CASSIGRQGPSEQYF TGTGCCAGTAGTATAGGAAGACAGGGCCCGAGCGAGCAGTACTTC
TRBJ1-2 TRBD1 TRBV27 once CASSQRQGRGYTF TGTGCCAGCAGTCAAAGACAGGGCAGAGGCTACACCTTC
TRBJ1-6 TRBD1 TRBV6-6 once CASSQDRGRNSPLHF TGTGCCAGCAGTCAGGACAGGGGGCGGAATTCACCCCTCCACTTT
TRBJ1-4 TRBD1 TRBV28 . CASRNTGGMYEKLFF TGTGCCAGCAGAAACACAGGGGGAATGTATGAAAAACTGTTTTTT
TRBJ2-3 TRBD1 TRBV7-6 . CASSRRQGKRRADTQYF TGTGCCAGCAGCCGCAGACAGGGCAAAAGGCGCGCAGATACGCAGTATTTT
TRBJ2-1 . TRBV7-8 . CASSLVLVAEYNEQFF TGTGCCAGCAGCTTAGTTCTTGTAGCGGAATACAATGAGCAGTTCTTC
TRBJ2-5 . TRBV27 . CASSPSRVGQETQYF TGTGCCAGCAGTCCATCCAGGGTAGGACAAGAGACCCAGTACTTC
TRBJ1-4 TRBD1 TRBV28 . CASGGTGGGYEKLFF TGTGCCAGCGGGGGGACAGGGGGGGGGTATGAAAAACTGTTTTTT
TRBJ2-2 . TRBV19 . CASSIPQGTGELFF TGTGCCAGTAGTATCCCACAGGGAACCGGGGAGCTGTTTTTT
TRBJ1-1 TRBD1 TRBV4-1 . CASRRQGSYTEAFF TGCGCCAGCAGGCGACAGGGGAGCTACACTGAAGCTTTCTTT
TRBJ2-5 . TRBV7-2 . CASSLVWSQETQYF TGTGCCAGCAGCTTAGTATGGAGCCAAGAGACCCAGTACTTC
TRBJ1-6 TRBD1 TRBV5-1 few CASSLGLRDRVNSPLHF TGCGCCAGCAGCTTGGGATTACGAGACAGGGTGAATTCACCCCTCCACTTT
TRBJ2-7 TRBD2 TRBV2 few CASSENGRPSYEQYF TGTGCCAGCAGTGAAAACGGGAGGCCCTCCTACGAGCAGTACTTC
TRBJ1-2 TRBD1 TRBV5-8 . CASSLGDSPNYGYTF TGTGCCAGCAGCCTGGGGGACAGCCCTAACTATGGCTACACCTTC
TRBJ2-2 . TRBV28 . CASLERPNTGELFF TGTGCCAGCCTGGAGCGGCCGAACACCGGGGAGCTGTTTTTT
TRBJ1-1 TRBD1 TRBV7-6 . CASSLGTENTEAFF TGTGCCAGCAGCCTGGGGACAGAAAACACTGAAGCTTTCTTT
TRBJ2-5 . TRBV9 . CASSPGIQETQYF TGTGCCAGCAGCCCCGGGATTCAAGAGACCCAGTACTTC